A selection of T cell receptor beta chains follows, all from one sample in a study of OX40 agonist ivuxolimab in advanced cancers. The protocol was immunoSEQ multiplex PCR, while the TCRdb copy is restricted to in-frame clones and leaves out a portion. The table lists approximately 110,000 clones, around 90% of them singletons. The sequences come from CD4+ or CD8+ T cells sorted from blood, collected in a trial of the OX40 agonist ivuxolimab. The source of these receptors is an adult with an advanced solid tumor such as melanoma, head and neck, liver or kidney cancer. CDR3s include the opening cysteine and the closing phenylalanine or tryptophan. Each record gives: J gene, clone size, D gene, V gene, CDR3 DNA, CDR3 protein. A D gene is named only where the DNA matches it firmly. Size is stated for part of the rows, as once, few or many counts, or as a class when the clone is expanded.

>TRBJ2-2|once|TRBD2|TRBV19
TGTGCCACTAAAGCGGGAGCAGGAGCCCCCGGGGAGCTGTTTTTT
CATKAGAGAPGELFF
>TRBJ2-3|-|-|TRBV6-5
TGTGCCAGCCGGGACAACACAGATACGCAGTATTTT
CASRDNTDTQYF
>TRBJ1-3|-|-|TRBV15
TGTGCCACCAGCAGAGATGGAATCTCTGGAAACACCATATATTTT
CATSRDGISGNTIYF
>TRBJ1-3|-|-|TRBV27
TGTGCCAGCAGACCAGGGTTGGGAGGAAACACCATATATTTT
CASRPGLGGNTIYF
>TRBJ1-4|-|TRBD1|TRBV28
TGTGCCAGCAGTTACACGACAGGGGGCGCAGGAAAACTGTTTTTT
CASSYTTGGAGKLFF
>TRBJ2-7|-|TRBD2|TRBV27
TGTGCCAGCAGTTTAGGCGGGAGGGTCTACGAGCAGTACTTC
CASSLGGRVYEQYF
>TRBJ2-5|-|-|TRBV5-6
TGTGCCAGCAGCTTGGTCCAAGAGACCCAGTACTTC
CASSLVQETQYF
>TRBJ2-7|-|TRBD1|TRBV6-5
TGTGCCAGCAGTCCGCCGCAGGGGGCCGTCTACGAGCAGTACTTC
CASSPPQGAVYEQYF
>TRBJ1-2|-|-|TRBV7-2
TGTGCCAGCACTCGTTGGGGGGCCTATGGCTACACCTTC
CASTRWGAYGYTF
>TRBJ1-3|-|-|TRBV9
TGTGCCAGCAGCGTAGTTTCAAGTACCCCTGGAAACACCATATATTTT
CASSVVSSTPGNTIYF
>TRBJ2-3|-|-|TRBV7-2
TGTGCCAGCAGCTTAGGCGCGGGCTTTAGCACAGATACGCAGTATTTT
CASSLGAGFSTDTQYF
>TRBJ2-7|-|TRBD2|TRBV28
TGTGCCAGCGGGGTACTAGCGGGAAGGGGGGTGGACTACGAGCAGTACTTC
CASGVLAGRGVDYEQYF
>TRBJ2-7|-|-|TRBV7-2
TGTGCCAGCAGCTTAAGTCGGAGCTCCTACGAGCAGTACTTC
CASSLSRSSYEQYF
>TRBJ1-3|-|-|TRBV10-3
TGTGCCATCATGGGGCAGGCTGCGGGAAACACCATATATTTT
CAIMGQAAGNTIYF
>TRBJ1-5|-|-|TRBV28
TGTGCCAGCAGTTTAGTCGGGGTGGGGAGGAGCAATCAGCCCCAGCATTTT
CASSLVGVGRSNQPQHF
>TRBJ2-1|once|-|TRBV7-7
TGTGCTAGCGGACAGGCATGGGGCGAGCAGTTCTTC
CASGQAWGEQFF
>TRBJ1-5|-|TRBD1|TRBV28
TGTGCCAGCAGGACCGGGACAGGGATAAATCAGCCCCAGCATTTT
CASRTGTGINQPQHF
>TRBJ2-1|once|TRBD2|TRBV7-3
TGTGCCAGCAGCTCAGGACGCGCGGGAGAGGAGTTCTTC
CASSSGRAGEEFF
>TRBJ1-1|-|-|TRBV19
TGTGCCAGTAGTCCCCCCGTCCACCCCAACACTGAAGCTTTCTTT
CASSPPVHPNTEAFF
>TRBJ1-2|-|TRBD1|TRBV2
TGTGCCAGCAGTCCTGACAGGGTTTTGGTGAGGCCTGATGGCTACACCTTC
CASSPDRVLVRPDGYTF
>TRBJ2-7|few|-|TRBV10-1
TGCGCCAGCAGTGAGTCGGGCAGTTCCTACGAGCAGTACTTC
CASSESGSSYEQYF
>TRBJ1-1|-|TRBD1|TRBV6-5
TGTGCCAGCCAACAGGGGGCGCGGACTGAAGCTTTCTTT
CASQQGARTEAFF
>TRBJ2-7|once|TRBD2|TRBV7-8
TGTGCCAGCAGGCCGCGGGGGGTCTCCGGGGACGAGCAGTACTTC
CASRPRGVSGDEQYF
>TRBJ2-3|-|TRBD2|TRBV12-5
TGTGCTAGTGCAGCTAGCGGGACTACAGATACGCAGTATTTT
CASAASGTTDTQYF
>TRBJ2-5|-|TRBD1|TRBV7-2
TGTGCCAGCAGCTTAGTAGGGACAGGACAGATCCAAGAGACCCAGTACTTC
CASSLVGTGQIQETQYF
>TRBJ2-7|-|-|TRBV4-3
TGCGCCAGCAGCCAATCGACTAGAAACGAGCAGTACTTC
CASSQSTRNEQYF
>TRBJ1-4|-|-|TRBV15
TGTGCCACCAGCAGAGGCTCTAATGAAAAACTGTTTTTT
CATSRGSNEKLFF
>TRBJ2-2|-|-|TRBV18
TGTGCCAGCTCACCGGGATACACCGGGGAGCTGTTTTTT
CASSPGYTGELFF
>TRBJ1-4|-|-|TRBV6-5
TGTGCCAGCAGCTTGACCAGGGGATCTAATGAAAAACTGTTTTTT
CASSLTRGSNEKLFF
>TRBJ2-2|-|-|TRBV6-1
TGTGCCAGCAGAACAGGGAACGCGAACACCGGGGAGCTGTTTTTT
CASRTGNANTGELFF
>TRBJ1-2|once|-|TRBV28
TGTGCCAGCAGCCTCCTAGAGACAGGACTGAACTATGGCTACACCTTC
CASSLLETGLNYGYTF
>TRBJ2-5|-|-|TRBV11-1
TGTGCCAGCAGCTCTCAGAGGGTAGAGACCCAGTACTTC
CASSSQRVETQYF
>TRBJ2-7|-|TRBD1|TRBV7-3
TGTGCCAGCAGTGAAGGGACAGGGACCTTCTACGAGCAGTACTTC
CASSEGTGTFYEQYF
>TRBJ2-3|-|-|TRBV18
TGTGCCAGCTCACCAGATAGACCAGATACGCAGTATTTT
CASSPDRPDTQYF
>TRBJ2-3|-|TRBD1|TRBV7-3
TGTGCCAGCGGACCGGGACAGGGGGCGCGGGATACGCAGTATTTT
CASGPGQGARDTQYF
>TRBJ2-7|once|-|TRBV28
TGTGCCAGCAGTTTCGCGCGAACTAGCTCCTACGAGCAGTACTTC
CASSFARTSSYEQYF
>TRBJ1-2|-|-|TRBV9
TGTGCCAGCAGCGCCCAGCCGCGCCTAGCTAACTATGGCTACACCTTC
CASSAQPRLANYGYTF
>TRBJ1-4|-|TRBD1|TRBV19
TGTGCCAGTATGGACAGGGATTCTGAAAAACTGTTTTTT
CASMDRDSEKLFF
>TRBJ1-6|-|-|TRBV27
TGTGCCAGCAGTTTATCCAGGATGGGTTCACCCCTCCACTTT
CASSLSRMGSPLHF
>TRBJ2-3|-|-|TRBV28
TGTGCCAGCAAAAGAGGGGCTAGCGGCACAGATACGCAGTATTTT
CASKRGASGTDTQYF
>TRBJ1-1|-|-|TRBV11-1
TGTGCCAGCAGCTTACAGGCCCTGAACACTGAAGCTTTCTTT
CASSLQALNTEAFF
>TRBJ2-2|-|TRBD2|TRBV5-1
TGCGCCAGCAGCAAAGGACTAGCGGCGAACACCGGGGAGCTGTTTTTT
CASSKGLAANTGELFF
>TRBJ2-5|-|TRBD2|TRBV7-9
TGTGCCAGCAGACGGACTAGCGGAGAGACCCAGTACTTC
CASRRTSGETQYF
>TRBJ1-2|-|-|TRBV27
TGTGCCAGCAGGTACACAGCCGGGGGTTATGGCTACACCTTC
CASRYTAGGYGYTF
>TRBJ1-5|-|-|TRBV25-1
TGTGCCAGCAGTGAATCATATAGCAATCAGCCCCAGCATTTT
CASSESYSNQPQHF
>TRBJ1-1|-|-|TRBV11-2
TGTGCCAGCTGGGACGGAATGAACACTGAAGCTTTCTTT
CASWDGMNTEAFF
>TRBJ1-5|-|-|TRBV27
TGTGCCAGCAGCTCCGACAGGTCCCCTAGCAATCAGCCCCAGCATTTT
CASSSDRSPSNQPQHF
>TRBJ1-1|-|TRBD1|TRBV15
TGTGCCACCAGCGCCCCCGGGGCAGGGGGCTTGTACACTGAAGCTTTCTTT
CATSAPGAGGLYTEAFF
>TRBJ2-5|-|-|TRBV11-1
TGTGCCAGCAGCTTAAGTCCCCGGCAGGAGACCCAGTACTTC
CASSLSPRQETQYF